This TCR beta chain came from a study of blood T cell repertoires in COVID-19. Study as a whole: Both acute and convalescent COVID-19 samples were obtained from the United States, Italy and Spain. T cells, B-cell-depleted T cells, or PBMCs provided the cDNA or gDNA that served as material.

As originally analysed: Using reference gene primer amplification, nucleated cell counts were estimated. Measured with immunoSEQ multiplex PCR; TCRdb has only the in-frame clones, and not every one. V, J and clone size were drawn from that table, and D and trimming were deduced from the DNA. The sample includes approximately 190,000 clones, 75% to 85% seen only once; the top ten take about 7.2%. The CDR3 contains 15 residues. J was trimmed by 8 bases and V by 7 bases; bases with no gene match: 10. Germline CDR1 reads WNHNN; CDR2 reads SYGVQD (reference sequence). The chain couples TRBV10-1 to TRBJ2-2; 10 bases agree with TRBD1. The sequenced material came from peripheral blood. This TCR was recovered from a man aged 55 to 69 with acute or convalescent COVID-19. CDR3 region: CASKLGQGEKGELFF. In nucleotides, the CDR3 is TGCGCCAGCAAGCTCGGACAGGGGGAAAAGGGGGAGCTGTTTTTT.